Sequencing of this T cell receptor (beta chain) was carried out in a study of T cells after yellow fever vaccination. A 5'RACE template-switching step, the method used to make TCR cDNA, added a universal primer site and UMIs. A single record per CDR3 protein comes from TCRdb applying MiXCR to the 5' RACE reads. The data show tens of thousands of distinct CDR3 sequences, more than 5.5% seen once. Note on this clonotype: Antigen unknown.

J gave up 4 bases and V 6 bases, and 12 bases lay outside the gene matches. The CDR3 spans 16 residues. Study-wide findings and caveats: Weaker, the secondary response peaked sooner, at day 5 versus 15.

Specimen: CD8+ T cells sorted from PBMCs, collected 10 to 11 days after the first yellow fever vaccination. The chain recombines TRBV12-3 or TRBV12-4 with TRBJ1-1, with 9 bases lining up with TRBD1. This clonotype was obtained from a man aged 18 to 35 who received the YFV17D yellow fever vaccine. The CDR3 reads CASRGPGQGMGTEAFF. The CDR3 coding sequence is TGTGCCAGCAGGGGTCCGGGACAGGGTATGGGCACTGAAGCTTTCTTT.